Listed here is a single T cell receptor (beta chain). This clone's antigen is unknown. Base qualities are not at hand, and no much larger clone is one base apart. The immunoSEQ Assay, a bias-controlled multiplex PCR, was used to amplify TCRbeta CDR3 regions from genomic DNA. For the original study's pipeline: The number of nucleated cells in each sample was estimated from the amplification of reference gene primers within the assay. To quantify the absolute abundance of each unique TCRbeta CDR3 rearrangement, sequence reads were collapsed and filtered. For each sample, productive Simpson clonality was calculated as the square root of Simpson's diversity index across productive rearrangements. Imported from immuneACCESS, the table was reduced by TCRdb to in-frame sequences with V and J called. These copies leave out some clones; in studies compared against another copy, an unresolved V gene accounts for under half, and the cause of the remainder is not known. That table supplies the V and J calls and clone size; D and trimming were determined from the DNA. This sample is represented by under 300,000 clones; 70% to 90% of them were singletons. The ten top clones hold around 3% of the sample.

From the cysteine up to the phenylalanine, the CDR3 has a length of 13 residues. Only the CDR3 region is kept as DNA, spanning 39 bases read in frame from base 1. From V the trimming removes 3 bases and from J it removes 16 bases, while the gene matches leave 12 bases of the junction unaccounted for. This entry is derived from a study of blood T cell repertoires in COVID-19 (dated by TCRdb to about 2020). Describing the broader study: Collaborator samples came from the United States, Italy and Spain and covered acute and convalescent phases of COVID-19. The repertoires were made available in a free public database intended to serve as a resource for research on the immune response to SARS-CoV-2. A de-identified subject ID, COVID-19 status, age in years and sex were almost always included in the sample metadata. The dataset comprised deeply sampled blood TCRbeta repertoires from subjects exposed to, actively infected with, or recovered from COVID-19. HLA class I and class II types, where available, came from metadata supplied by the sample provider rather than from assay-based typing. The samples were drawn from the first 160 participants of the ongoing ImmuneRACE study and from 1,254 subjects provided by 6 global collaborators. The material from the prospective study consisted of cDNA or gDNA derived from T cells, B-cell-depleted T cells, or PBMCs.

The collaborating institutions used their own protocols to collect whole blood in K2EDTA tubes. For TCRbeta analysis, collaborators shipped samples as frozen whole blood, isolated PBMCs, or DNA extracted from either of those sample types. Study-wide conclusions, independent of this receptor: Clinical and demographic metadata were provided uncurated, with the amount varying by source and participant.

This TCR came from a woman younger than 45 with active or convalescent COVID-19. The sequenced material came from peripheral blood. The V and J segments used are TRBV12-3 or TRBV12-4 and TRBJ1-3; TRBD1 fits 7 bases in the junction. CDR3 region: CASSLIGTATPYF. In nucleotides, the sequence is TGTGCCAGCAGTTTGATAGGGACAGCGACTCCTTATTTT.